The next 21 T cell receptor beta chains were all read from a single sample in a study of low-dose radiotherapy and immunotherapy resistance in tumors. First-strand cDNA relied on TRAV- and TRBV-specific primers spanning alpha and beta chains. A constant-region primer paired with the V-primer adapter amplified TCRs over 20 PCR cycles. TCRdb processed the reads anew with MiXCR; each CDR3 protein has one entry. Of approximately 7,300 distinct CDR3 sequences listed, 70% to 85% are singletons. The receptors were gathered from a human donor with advanced metastatic prostate, ovarian, gallbladder or colorectal cancer (not recorded which). This table probably holds off-target reads from a library built for another chain.

This clonotype appeared a few times. The chain joins TRBV19 to TRBJ2-3; no clear D. V was trimmed by 7 bases and J by 7 bases, leaving 18 bases between them. From germline, CDR1 is LNHDA and CDR2 SQIVND (reference sequence). The CDR3 covers 14 residues. The CDR3 here is CASNPMDSRHTQYF. DNA for the CDR3: TGTGCCAGTAACCCGATGGATTCCAGGCATACGCAGTATTTT.

The gene calls are TRBV21-1 and TRBJ2-5; the D call of TRBD1 is as the table states it, not checked on the DNA. TRBV21-1 is listed as a pseudogene. The CDR3 loop spans 13 amino acids. CDR3 in DNA: TGTGCCAGCAGGGACAGGGGCCAAGAGACCCAGTACTTC. This encodes CASRDRGQETQYF.

This chain joins TRBV6-8 and TRBJ1-6, with D unresolved. The CDR3 consists of 15 residues. In germline, CDR1 is MNHGY, CDR2 SAAAGT. V lost 3 bases and J lost 3, with 9 bases in between. The CDR3 region is CASSYSTIYNSPLHF. CDR3 nucleotides: TGTGCCAGCAGTTATTCGACAATCTATAATTCACCCCTCCACTTT.

The gene calls are TRBV21-1 and TRBJ1-6; the tabulated D call, TRBD1, remains unverified against the DNA. TRBV21-1 constitutes a pseudogene. CDR3 size: 19 residues. CDR3 residues: CASSKMGASGQGTGLTFHF. DNA for the CDR3: TGTGCCAGCAGCAAAATGGGAGCATCAGGACAGGGAACGGGGCTAACCTTCCACTTT.

The chain recombines TRBV7-2 with TRBJ2-7; 10 bases align to TRBD1. Germline assignment: CDR1 SGHTA and CDR2 FQGNSA. This CDR3 spans 15 amino acids. Trimming cost V 3 bases and J 2 bases; bases outside gene matches: 4. This CDR3 is CASSFSGQGPYEQYF. The CDR3 region has the DNA TGTGCCAGCAGCTTTTCGGGACAGGGGCCCTACGAGCAGTACTTC.

This chain joins TRBV29-1 and TRBJ2-7; D possibly corresponds to TRBD2 (5 bases). V lost 4 bases, J lost 6 bases, and 13 bases lay in between. The CDR3 is 12 residues long. Germline V CDR1 and CDR2: SQVTM, ANQGSEA. The chain's CDR3 is CSVGEQRPEQYF. CDR3 in DNA: TGCAGCGTTGGGGAGCAGAGGCCCGAGCAGTACTTC.

The chain links TRBV11-2 to TRBJ2-5, with TRBD2 matching 15 bases. V was clipped by 4 bases and J by 5 bases; unmatched bases: 5. The V gene's germline CDR1 is SGHAT and CDR2 FQNNGV. The CDR3 is made up of 16 amino acids. The CDR3 region has the DNA TGTGCCAGCAGCTCCCGGACTAGCGGGGGGGGGGAGACCCAGTACTTC. This sequence encodes CASSSRTSGGGETQYF. Full variable domain (missing parts from reference TRBV11-2 and TRBJ2-5): EAGVAQSPRYKIIEKRQSVAFWCNPISGHATLYWYQQILGQGPKLLIQFQNNGVVDDSQLPKDRFSAERLKGVDSTLKIQPAKLEDSAVYLCASSSRTSGGGETQYFGPGTRLLVL.

This clonotype showed up just once. The rearrangement uses TRBV10-2 and TRBJ2-1; no firm D call. The CDR3 has 18 residues. The V and J ends lost 4 bases and 0 bases respectively, with 19 bases between them. Per germline, CDR1 WSHSY and CDR2 SAAADI. CDR3 nucleotides: TGCGCCAGCAGTGGGGGTGAACGAGGTCTCAGCTCCTACAATGAGCAGTTCTTC. Its protein product is CASSGGERGLSSYNEQFF.

V and J are TRBV11-2 and TRBJ2-1, with D unresolved. V was clipped by 5 bases and J by 9 bases, with 14 bases between them. CDR1 and CDR2 from the germline V gene are SGHAT and FQNNGV. The CDR3 has 13 amino acids. CDR3: CASSHLNRREQFF. CDR3 DNA sequence: TGTGCCAGCAGCCACCTAAATCGACGTGAGCAGTTCTTC.

The gene calls are TRBV19 and TRBJ2-5, with 7 nucleotides matching TRBD1. Trimming removed 9 bases from V and 1 base from J; junction bases left unmatched: 5. This CDR3 has 13 amino acids. CDR1 is LNHDA, CDR2 SQIVND, per germline (reference sequence). CDR3 in DNA: TGTGCCAGCCGGGACAGACCCCAAGAGACCCAGTACTTC. Translation: CASRDRPQETQYF.

The chain recombines TRBV6-2 or TRBV6-3 with TRBJ2-7, with 9 bases fitting TRBD1. Germline V gives CDR1 MNHEY, CDR2 SVGEGT. The CDR3 spans 14 residues. J lost 7 bases, V lost 6 bases, and 10 bases had no gene match. In DNA, the CDR3 is TGTGCCAGCAGCGACCCGGGACAGGGCGGAGAGCAGTACTTC. Translation gives CASSDPGQGGEQYF.

This chain joins TRBV2 and TRBJ2-7, with D uncertain. Trimming took off 3 bases at V and 3 bases at J, with 3 bases between the two ends. The CDR3 runs to 11 residues. CDR1 SNHLY and CDR2 FYNNEI come from the germline V gene. The CDR3 nucleotides read TGTGCCAGCAGTGAGGGCTACGAGCAGTACTTC. This gives the protein CASSEGYEQYF.

This clonotype came up once. The chain is built from TRBV5-6 and TRBJ2-3; the D gene is possibly TRBD2 (5 bases). The V end lost 4 bases, the J end lost 0 bases, and 12 bases lay between the germline ends. CDR1 is SGHDT and CDR2 is YYEEEE in the germline V gene. This CDR3 has 15 amino acids. For the CDR3, the DNA is TGTGCCAGCAGCCCAGCGGTAACTAGCACAGATACGCAGTATTTT. It codes for CASSPAVTSTDTQYF.

The rearrangement links TRBV6-1 to TRBJ2-7; perhaps TRBD1 as D (6 bases). Per germline, CDR1 MNHNS and CDR2 SASEGT. V lost 3 bases and J lost 0, with 9 bases in between. The CDR3 length is 14 residues. CDR3 in DNA: TGTGCCAGCAGTGACCGAGGGGGCTCCTACGAGCAGTACTTC. Translation gives CASSDRGGSYEQYF.

The genes are TRBV6-5 and TRBJ1-2; D remains unclear. V was clipped by 6 bases and J by 9 bases, with 17 bases between them. The CDR3 runs 13 residues. Germline CDR1 reads MNHEY; CDR2 reads SVGAGI. CDR3 bases: TGTGCCAGCAGCCGGACGGGTGAAGGTAGCTACACCTTC. This translates into CASSRTGEGSYTF.

The gene calls are TRBV14 and TRBJ2-3, with 8 bases fitting TRBD2. The CDR3 has 14 residues. Germline trimming cut 9 bases from V and 0 bases from J; bases unmatched to any gene: 5. CDR1 and CDR2 from the germline V gene are SGHDN and FVKESK. The CDR3 reads CARVAGPSTDTQYF. The DNA for the CDR3 is TGTGCCAGGGTAGCGGGGCCTAGCACAGATACGCAGTATTTT.

The chain employs TRBV5-1 and TRBJ2-6; TRBD2 aligns across 9 bases. The V gene end was trimmed by 4 bases and the J gene end by 0 bases; junction bases not matched to a gene: 8. In germline, CDR1 is SGHRS, CDR2 YFSETQ. The CDR3 spans 18 residues. The CDR3 region is CASSPWERGASGANVLTF. The DNA of the CDR3 is TGCGCCAGCAGCCCGTGGGAGCGGGGGGCCTCTGGGGCCAACGTCCTGACTTTC. The variable domain in full, with the rest retrieved from reference TRBV5-1 and TRBJ2-6, is KAGVTQTPRYLIKTRGQQVTLSCSPISGHRSVSWYQQTPGQGLQFLFEYFSETQRNKGNFPGRFSGRQFSNSRSEMNVSTLELGDSALYLCASSPWERGASGANVLTFGAGSRLTVL.

The chain is built from TRBV2 and TRBJ1-5; D uncertain. V lost 8 bases, J lost 4 bases, and 18 bases lay in between. From germline, CDR1 is SNHLY and CDR2 FYNNEI. The CDR3 totals 15 residues. The CDR3 protein is CASFSRLQTNQPQHF. CDR3 coding DNA: TGTGCCAGCTTTTCAAGGTTACAGACTAATCAGCCCCAGCATTTT.

This clonotype was recorded once. The chain employs TRBV19 and TRBJ2-2; D gene uncertain. CDR1 and CDR2 (germline): LNHDA, SQIVND (reference sequence). The germline V and J ends were trimmed by 0 bases and 3 bases, with 8 bases remaining between them. This CDR3 is built from 15 residues. Here the CDR3 reads CASSIEGRYTGELFF. CDR3 nucleotide sequence: TGTGCCAGTAGTATAGAGGGCAGATACACCGGGGAGCTGTTTTTT.

This clonotype was seen just once. V and J are TRBV20-1 and TRBJ2-1, with 9 bases that match TRBD2. CDR3 length equals 16 residues. The J segment lost 0 bases and the V segment lost 3 bases, leaving 6 bases of the junction unmatched. Germline V gives CDR1 DFQATT, CDR2 SNEGSKA (reference sequence). The CDR3 sequence is CSASRLAGTSYNEQFF. DNA for the CDR3: TGCAGTGCTAGTCGGCTAGCGGGGACCTCCTACAATGAGCAGTTCTTC.

This clonotype came up once. This sequence joins TRBV12-3 or TRBV12-4 and TRBJ2-5; 8 bases match TRBD2. With 3 bases clipped from V and 4 bases from J, the junction kept 4 bases outside the gene matches. CDR3 length: 14 residues. CDR3 nucleotide sequence: TGTGCCAGCAGTTTTAGCGGGGTTGGAGAGACCCAGTACTTC. Translating gives CASSFSGVGETQYF.